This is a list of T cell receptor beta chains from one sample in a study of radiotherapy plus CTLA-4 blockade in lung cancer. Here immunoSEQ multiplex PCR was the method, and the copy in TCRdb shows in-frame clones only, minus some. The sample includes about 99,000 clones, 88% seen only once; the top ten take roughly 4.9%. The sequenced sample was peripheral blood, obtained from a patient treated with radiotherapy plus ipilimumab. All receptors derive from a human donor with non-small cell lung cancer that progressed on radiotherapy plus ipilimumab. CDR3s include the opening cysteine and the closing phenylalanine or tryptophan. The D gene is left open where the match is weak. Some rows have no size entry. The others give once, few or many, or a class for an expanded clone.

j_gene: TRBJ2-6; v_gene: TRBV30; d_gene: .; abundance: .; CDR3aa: CAWSATGRSGANVLTF; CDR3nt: TGTGCCTGGAGTGCGACAGGACGCTCTGGGGCCAACGTCCTGACTTTC
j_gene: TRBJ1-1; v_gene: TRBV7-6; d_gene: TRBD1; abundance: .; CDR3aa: CASSLSAPSGGEAFF; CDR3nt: TGTGCCAGCAGCTTATCTGCTCCCTCAGGGGGTGAAGCTTTCTTT
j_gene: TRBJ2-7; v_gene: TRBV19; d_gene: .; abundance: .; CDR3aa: CASGGDRSYEQYF; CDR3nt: TGTGCCAGTGGGGGGGACAGGTCCTACGAGCAGTACTTC
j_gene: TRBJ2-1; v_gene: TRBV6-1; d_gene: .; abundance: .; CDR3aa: CASSLNLAANEQFF; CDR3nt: TGTGCCAGCAGTTTAAACCTGGCGGCCAATGAGCAGTTCTTC
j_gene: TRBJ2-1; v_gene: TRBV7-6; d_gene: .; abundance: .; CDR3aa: CASSLFGPVSYNEQFF; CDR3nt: TGTGCCAGCAGCTTATTCGGGCCGGTGTCCTACAATGAGCAGTTCTTC
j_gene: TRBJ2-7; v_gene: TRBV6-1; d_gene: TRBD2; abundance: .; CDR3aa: CASSRLAGTYEQYF; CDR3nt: TGTGCCAGCAGCCGACTAGCGGGGACCTACGAGCAGTACTTC
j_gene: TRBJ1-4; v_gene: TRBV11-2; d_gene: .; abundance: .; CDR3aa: CASSLAPRGEKLFF; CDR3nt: TGTGCCAGCAGCTTAGCACCAAGGGGTGAAAAACTGTTTTTT
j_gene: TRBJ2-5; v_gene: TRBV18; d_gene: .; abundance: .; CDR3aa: CASSPQWGGAFATQYF; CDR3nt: TGTGCCAGCTCACCGCAGTGGGGGGGCGCTTTTGCGACCCAGTACTTC
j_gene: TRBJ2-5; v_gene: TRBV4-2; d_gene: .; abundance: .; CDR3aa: CASSRILGSGETQYF; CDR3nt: TGTGCCAGCAGCCGGATTTTGGGAAGTGGAGAGACCCAGTACTTC
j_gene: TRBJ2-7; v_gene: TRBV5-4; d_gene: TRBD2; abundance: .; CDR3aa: CASSQTGGLAGNEQYF; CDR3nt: TGTGCCAGCAGCCAGACCGGGGGACTAGCGGGTAACGAGCAGTACTTC
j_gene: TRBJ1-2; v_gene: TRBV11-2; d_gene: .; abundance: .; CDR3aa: CASSLDRNYGYTF; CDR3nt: TGTGCCAGCAGCTTAGACAGGAACTATGGCTACACCTTC
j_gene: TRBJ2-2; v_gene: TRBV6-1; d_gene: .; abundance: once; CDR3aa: CASRAKGNTGELFF; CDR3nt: TGTGCCAGCAGGGCCAAGGGGAACACCGGGGAGCTGTTTTTT
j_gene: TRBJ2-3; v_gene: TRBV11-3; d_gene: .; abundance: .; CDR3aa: CASSEGFGTQYF; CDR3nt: TGTGCCAGTTCGGAGGGGTTCGGTACGCAGTATTTT
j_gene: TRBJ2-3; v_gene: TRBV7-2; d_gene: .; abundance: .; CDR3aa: CASSPTGGVTDTQYF; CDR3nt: TGTGCCAGCAGCCCGACCGGCGGGGTCACAGATACGCAGTATTTT
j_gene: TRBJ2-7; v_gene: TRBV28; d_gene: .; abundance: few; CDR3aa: CASSFSNSVHEQYF; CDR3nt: TGTGCCAGCAGTTTCTCCAACTCAGTCCACGAGCAGTACTTC
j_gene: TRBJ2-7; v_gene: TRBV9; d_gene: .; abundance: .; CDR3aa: CASSVGQSGIFYEQYF; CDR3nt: TGTGCCAGCAGCGTAGGCCAGAGTGGGATCTTCTACGAGCAGTACTTC
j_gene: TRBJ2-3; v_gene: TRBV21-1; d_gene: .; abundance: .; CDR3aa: CASSTKPLAGRFGRHADTQYF; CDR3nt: TGTGCCAGCAGCACAAAACCACTAGCGGGAAGATTTGGTCGGCACGCAGATACGCAGTATTTT
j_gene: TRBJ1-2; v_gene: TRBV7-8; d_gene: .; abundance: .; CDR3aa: CASSLDDSRYGYTF; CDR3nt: TGTGCCAGCAGCTTAGATGACAGCCGTTATGGCTACACCTTC
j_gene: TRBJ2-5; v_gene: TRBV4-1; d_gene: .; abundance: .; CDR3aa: CASSQGAGRETQYF; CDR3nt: TGCGCCAGCAGCCAAGGGGCAGGGAGAGAGACCCAGTACTTC
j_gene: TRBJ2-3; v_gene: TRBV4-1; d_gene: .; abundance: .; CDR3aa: CASSQVGTGQNTQYF; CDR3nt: TGCGCCAGCAGCCAAGTCGGGACGGGGCAGAATACGCAGTATTTT
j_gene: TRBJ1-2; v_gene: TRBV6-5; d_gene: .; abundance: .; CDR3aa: CASRRYRVEYGYTF; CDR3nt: TGTGCCAGCAGACGATACAGGGTTGAATATGGCTACACCTTC
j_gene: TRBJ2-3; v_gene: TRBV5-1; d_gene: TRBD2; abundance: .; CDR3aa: CASRRTSGDTDTQYF; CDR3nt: TGCGCCAGCAGAAGGACTAGCGGGGACACAGATACGCAGTATTTT
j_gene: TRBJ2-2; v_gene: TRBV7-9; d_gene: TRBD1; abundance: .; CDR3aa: CASSLGDRVIKNTGELFF; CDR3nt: TGTGCCAGCAGCTTAGGCGACAGGGTCATAAAGAACACCGGGGAGCTGTTTTTT
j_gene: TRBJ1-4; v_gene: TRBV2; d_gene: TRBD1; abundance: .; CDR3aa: CASSAQGLGEKLFF; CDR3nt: TGTGCCAGCAGTGCACAGGGGTTGGGGGAAAAACTGTTTTTT
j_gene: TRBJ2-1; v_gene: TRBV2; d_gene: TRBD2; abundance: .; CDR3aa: CASREGLAGIQGEQFF; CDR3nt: TGTGCCAGCAGGGAAGGACTAGCGGGAATACAGGGTGAGCAGTTCTTC